Included here is one T cell receptor beta chain sequence, with context. Its antigen is as yet unknown. This record belongs to a study of response to subunit inactivated influenza vaccine. TCRdb itself ran the RT-PCR reads through MiXCR, one entry per CDR3 protein. Here the sample spans fewer than 250,000 distinct CDR3 sequences, around 14% being singletons. The V gene's germline CDR1 is SQVTM and CDR2 ANQGSEA. V lost 6 bases and J lost 8, with 21 bases in between. The CDR3 length is 14 residues. Findings and caveats of the study: Authors suggested that a seasonal influenza vaccination recruits few new T cells each time.

This receptor was identified in a man aged 50 to 59 who received an inactivated influenza vaccine. The chain has TRBV29-1 and TRBJ2-3; tentatively, D is TRBD2 (5 bases). The sample here was CD8+ T cells sorted from PBMCs, taken 4 to 6 days after vaccination. The CDR3 nucleotides are TGCAGCGTCGCTACGGGGAGCGAGTTCGGTACGCAGTATTTT. This codes for CSVATGSEFGTQYF.